This entry is about one T cell receptor (beta chain). Its antigen remains unknown. These data are taken from a study of cytomegalovirus exposure and HLA in healthy donors. Findings and limits, study-wide: Presence/absence analyses supposed approximately even sequencing depth among donors. Rarity characterized most TCR sequences, yet some public TCRs appeared in many donors.

Use of 60 Vbeta and 13 Jbeta primers characterized the PCR. TCRdb's copy holds only in-frame clones and misses some; the assay was immunoSEQ multiplex PCR. The table records 170,000 or so clones, 70% to 90% of them present only once. The CDR3 runs to 18 residues. Trimming pared 2 bases from V and 0 bases from J, leaving 16 bases between. From germline, CDR1 is KGHSH and CDR2 LQKENI. The J gene is TRBJ1-4, the V gene TRBV18, with D possibly matching TRBD1 (5 bases). The clonotype comes from a woman in her twenties or thirties in good health and CMV-seronegative. The sample consisted of PBMCs. As DNA, the CDR3 is TGTGCCAGCTCACCAATAAACGGGACTCCCGCAACTAATGAAAAACTGTTTTTT. Translation gives CASSPINGTPATNEKLFF.